This T cell receptor (beta chain) was captured by sequencing in a study of memory CD4+ T cells and cytomegalovirus serostatus. The CDR3 length is 15 residues. CDR1 and CDR2 (germline): MDHEN, SYDVKM. V was cut by 3 bases and J by 2 bases, with 14 bases left in between. Single viable CD3+CD4+CD8-CD45RO+ cells were sorted as the memory CD4+ T cells. Produced via immunoSEQ multiplex PCR; TCRdb's table is partial and in-frame only. The sample shows approximately 88,000 clones, approximately 80% of them seen only once. The clonotype originates from an adult in good health and CMV-seropositive. Sequenced material: memory CD4+ T cells from blood. The gene calls are TRBV28 and TRBJ2-7, with a weak D call TRBD2 (5 bases). CDR3 bases: TGTGCCAGCAGTTTCGGGGAGTTCTCGACCTACGAGCAGTACTTC. Amino acids: CASSFGEFSTYEQYF.